This T cell receptor beta chain was sequenced during a study of blood T cell repertoires in COVID-19. Generated by immunoSEQ multiplex PCR, the TCRdb table keeps only in-frame clones and is missing some. The repertoire holds under 170,000 clones, with 84% as singletons. Germline CDR1 reads SGHAT; CDR2 reads FQNNGV. The CDR3 contains 15 residues. Trimming pared 5 bases from V and 0 bases from J, leaving 13 bases between. The chain is built from TRBV11-2 and TRBJ2-5; possible D gene TRBD2, 7 bases. Material for sequencing was peripheral blood. The TCR comes from a man aged 65 to 79 with acute or convalescent COVID-19. The DNA for the CDR3 is TGTGCCAGCAGCCCGGGGGGCAGAAACCAAGAGACCCAGTACTTC. It translates to CASSPGGRNQETQYF.